The clone carrying this TCR beta chain came up once. Antigen: not known. With survey level as its setting, the immunoSEQ assay was v3.0. Some clones are missing from TCRdb's copy, which holds only in-frame ones; the method was immunoSEQ multiplex PCR. This table holds approximately 33,000 clones, 83% found once. The data are from a study of long-term antiretroviral therapy in people with HIV. In the study overall: Some samples came about a decade before the 2015 immediate-ART recommendation, and these were the earliest.

Broader study findings: Compared with controls, HIV repertoires showed narrower CDR3 length ranges.

This TCR derives from a man between 18 and 35 years old with HIV. This material consisted of unsorted PBMCs, taken 0.4 years before starting antiretroviral therapy.

The CDR3 DNA sequence: TGTGCCAGCAGTGAAGCCAGGGATCCGCCTTCCCTCCACTTT. It yields the protein CASSEARDPPSLHF. This chain links TRBV6-1 with TRBJ1-6; TRBD1 might be the D (5 bases). CDR1 MNHNS and CDR2 SASEGT come from the germline V gene. Deletions cut 0 bases from V and 14 bases from J, with 14 bases between. CDR3 length equals 14 residues.